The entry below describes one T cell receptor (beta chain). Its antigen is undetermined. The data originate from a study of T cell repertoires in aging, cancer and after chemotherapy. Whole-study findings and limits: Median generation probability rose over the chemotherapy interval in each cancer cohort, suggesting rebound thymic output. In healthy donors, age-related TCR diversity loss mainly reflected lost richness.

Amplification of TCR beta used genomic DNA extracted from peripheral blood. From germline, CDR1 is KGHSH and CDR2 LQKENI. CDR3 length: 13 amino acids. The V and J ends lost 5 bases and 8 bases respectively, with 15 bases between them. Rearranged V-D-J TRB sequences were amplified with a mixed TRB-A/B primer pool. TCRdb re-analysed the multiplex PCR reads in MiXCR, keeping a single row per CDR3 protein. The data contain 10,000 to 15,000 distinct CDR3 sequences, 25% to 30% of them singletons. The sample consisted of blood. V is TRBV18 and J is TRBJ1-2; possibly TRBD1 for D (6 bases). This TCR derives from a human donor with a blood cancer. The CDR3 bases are TGTGCCAGCTCAGCAGGGGCCACGGGAGGCTACACCTTC. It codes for CASSAGATGGYTF.